This passage covers 18 T cell receptor beta chains from one sample sequenced in a study of cytomegalovirus exposure and HLA in healthy donors. The assay was immunoSEQ multiplex PCR, and TCRdb's table has in-frame clones only and misses some. This sample has about 330,000 clones; roughly 90% occur once, and the top ten carry approximately 0.84%. What was sequenced was PBMCs. These TCRs come from a woman under 30 in good health and CMV-seronegative.

The V and J genes are TRBV6-5 and TRBJ2-1; D might be TRBD1 (6 bases). Trimming pared 2 bases from V and 4 bases from J, leaving 9 bases between. CDR1 MNHEY and CDR2 SVGAGI come from the germline V gene. This CDR3 is built from 14 residues. The CDR3 loop reads CASSYNRDYNEQFF. CDR3 DNA sequence: TGTGCCAGCAGTTACAACAGGGATTACAATGAGCAGTTCTTC.

In DNA form, the CDR3 reads TGTGCCAGTAGTCGACAGGTCCGAGGGGTCACAGATACGCAGTATTTT. Its translation: CASSRQVRGVTDTQYF. The chain uses TRBV19 and TRBJ2-3, with a weak D call TRBD1 (6 bases). The CDR3 contains 16 residues. With 5 bases removed from V and 2 bases from J, the gap between germline ends came to 17 bases. Germline V CDR1 and CDR2: LNHDA, SQIVND (reference sequence).

The chain recombines TRBV27 with TRBJ2-7; 11 bases are a match to TRBD2. The CDR3 has 18 amino acids. Germline V gene sequence: CDR1 MNHEY, CDR2 SMNVEV (reference sequence). With 3 bases clipped from V and 2 bases from J, the junction kept 12 bases outside the gene matches. CDR3 nucleotide sequence: TGTGCCAGCAGTTTGGAGGGAGGTAGCGGGAGGGCCGCCTACGAGCAGTACTTC. Translated, it gives CASSLEGGSGRAAYEQYF.

The V call is TRBV4-2, the J call TRBJ1-2, with D possibly matching TRBD1 (5 bases). V dropped 0 bases and J dropped 4 bases, with 9 bases sitting between them. Germline V gene sequence: CDR1 LGHNA, CDR2 YNFKEQ. The CDR3 consists of 14 residues. CDR3 bases: TGTGCCAGCAGCCAAGATGGGGACTCCTATGGCTACACCTTC. Its translation is CASSQDGDSYGYTF.

V is TRBV15 and J is TRBJ2-7; 9 positions match TRBD1. CDR3 length: 14 residues. V was clipped by 7 bases and J by 6 bases; unmatched bases: 10. CDR1 and CDR2 (germline): LNHNV, YYDKDF (reference sequence). CDR3 loop: CATTPDRGGGEQYF. The CDR3 DNA reads as TGTGCCACCACCCCGGACAGGGGAGGCGGCGAGCAGTACTTC.

The V call is TRBV6-5, the J call TRBJ2-7; TRBD1 agrees at 7 bases. Losses at the gene ends were 6 bases for V and 2 bases for J; bases not matched to a gene: 1. This CDR3 contains 12 residues. Germline-derived CDR1 and CDR2 are MNHEY and SVGAGI. CDR3 amino acids: CASRTGTYEQYF. Written as DNA, the CDR3 is TGTGCCAGCAGGACAGGGACCTACGAGCAGTACTTC.

The CDR3 sequence is CASSLGRDEQFF. The DNA of the CDR3 is TGCGCCAGCAGCTTGGGTAGAGATGAGCAGTTCTTC. The V call is TRBV5-1, the J call TRBJ2-1, with D unclear. Trimming pared 0 bases from V and 8 bases from J, leaving 6 bases between. Germline values: CDR1 SGHRS, CDR2 YFSETQ. The CDR3 sequence is 12 residues long.

This clone was seen only once. J is TRBJ2-1 and V is TRBV5-1; 8 bases are shared with TRBD2. Germline V lookup: CDR1 SGHRS, CDR2 YFSETQ. The CDR3 covers 14 residues. Unmatched junction bases numbered 4, after V lost 5 bases and J lost 3 bases. The CDR3 sequence is CASRERERYNEQFF. The DNA of the CDR3 is TGCGCCAGCAGAGAGCGGGAGCGCTACAATGAGCAGTTCTTC.

CDR3 region: CASSPTLDRRPGELFF. In nucleotides, the CDR3 is TGTGCCAGCAGCCCGACACTCGACAGGAGACCCGGGGAGCTGTTTTTT. This chain uses TRBV5-6 with TRBJ2-2; possible D gene TRBD1, 6 bases. From germline, CDR1 is SGHDT and CDR2 YYEEEE. The CDR3 extends over 16 amino acids. V was shortened by 4 bases and J by 6 bases, with 19 bases between the two germline ends.

V gene TRBV7-3 combines with J gene TRBJ2-2; 7 bases line up with TRBD2. J lost 1 base, V lost 3 bases, and 8 bases had no gene match. This CDR3 spans 17 amino acids. Germline CDR1 is SGHTA and CDR2 is FQGTGA. The chain's CDR3 is CASSFSRTSVNTGELFF. The CDR3 DNA is TGTGCCAGCAGCTTCTCCAGGACTAGTGTGAACACCGGGGAGCTGTTTTTT.

The chain uses TRBV12-5 and TRBJ1-5, with D maybe TRBD1 (6 bases). The CDR3 consists of 12 residues. With 9 bases removed from V and 4 bases from J, the gap between germline ends came to 10 bases. Germline CDR1 and CDR2: LGHNT and FRNRAP. The CDR3 reads CASGDTNQPQHF. Here the CDR3 DNA reads TGTGCTAGCGGGGACACTAATCAGCCCCAGCATTTT. The variable domain in full, with the rest retrieved from reference TRBV12-5 and TRBJ1-5, is DARVTQTPRHKVTEMGQEVTMRCQPILGHNTVFWYRQTMMQGLELLAYFRNRAPLDDSGMPKDRFSAEMPDATLATLKIQPSEPRDSAVYFCASGDTNQPQHFGDGTRLSIL.

In this sample, this clone turned up once. The V gene is TRBV4-2, the J gene TRBJ2-7; D ambiguous. V was pared by 3 bases and J by 0 bases, with 12 bases between. In germline, CDR1 is LGHNA, CDR2 YNFKEQ. This CDR3 spans 15 amino acids. As DNA, the CDR3 is TGTGCCAGCAGCCAGGTGACGGAGTTCTCCTACGAGCAGTACTTC. Its protein product is CASSQVTEFSYEQYF.

This chain uses TRBV6-5 with TRBJ2-7; 13 positions agree with TRBD2. CDR3 length: 15 residues. Trimming cost V 6 bases and J 4 bases; bases outside gene matches: 6. Germline values: CDR1 MNHEY, CDR2 SVGAGI. The CDR3 is CASRNGLAGAYEQYF. As DNA, the CDR3 is TGTGCCAGCAGAAACGGACTAGCGGGAGCTTACGAGCAGTACTTC.

The genes are TRBV5-1 and TRBJ2-2; 8 bases map to TRBD1. Per the germline V gene, CDR1 is SGHRS and CDR2 is YFSETQ. The CDR3 covers 16 residues. With 0 bases clipped from V and 4 bases from J, the junction kept 5 bases outside the gene matches. As DNA, the CDR3 is TGCGCCAGCAGCTTGGACAGGGGGGTCAGCACCGGGGAGCTGTTTTTT. Residues: CASSLDRGVSTGELFF.

The chain is built from TRBV27 and TRBJ1-2, with 12 nucleotides matching TRBD1. J was trimmed by 4 bases and V by 5 bases; bases with no gene match: 11. Germline CDR1 reads MNHEY; CDR2 reads SMNVEV (reference sequence). This CDR3 has 17 amino acids. CDR3 nucleotide sequence: TGTGCCAGCAGTGCCGCTGGGACAGGGGGCCGGCGCTATGGCTACACCTTC. Its protein product is CASSAAGTGGRRYGYTF.

V usage is TRBV7-9 and J usage is TRBJ1-4; tentatively, D is TRBD1 (5 bases). The CDR3 covers 15 residues. Trimming removed 4 bases from V and 3 bases from J, with 12 bases in between. Per the germline V gene, CDR1 is SEHNR and CDR2 is FQNEAQ (reference sequence). The CDR3 spells CASSSQGDANEKLFF. The CDR3 DNA reads TGTGCCAGCAGCTCGCAGGGTGACGCTAATGAAAAACTGTTTTTT.

In its sample, this clone was seen once. CDR3 nucleotides: TGTGCCAGCAGCCTGGGACAGGCCCATAAGGGCTACACCTTC. It is translated as CASSLGQAHKGYTF. The chain has TRBV7-8 and TRBJ1-2, with TRBD1 matching over 8 bases. Germline V gene lookup returns CDR1 SGHVS and CDR2 FQNEAQ. The V gene end was trimmed by 5 bases and the J gene end by 8 bases; junction bases not matched to a gene: 10. The CDR3 totals 14 residues.

The V gene is TRBV9, the J gene TRBJ2-3, with TRBD2 identical over 13 bases. CDR1 and CDR2 (germline): SGDLS, YYNGEE. The CDR3 consists of 17 residues. The V gene end was trimmed by 0 bases and the J gene end by 3 bases; junction bases not matched to a gene: 4. CDR3 nucleotide sequence: TGTGCCAGCAGCGTAGGACTAGCGGGAGGTCGGACAGATACGCAGTATTTT. It codes for CASSVGLAGGRTDTQYF.